The following is a TCR beta chain sequence with its context. The CDR3 has 15 residues. Germline CDR1 and CDR2: MDHEN and SYDVKM. V was pared by 4 bases and J by 3 bases, with 15 bases between. The data originate from a study of T cell changes during pregnancy in multiple sclerosis. Method: immunoSEQ multiplex PCR; TCRdb's copy keeps in-frame clones and lacks some. The repertoire holds 56,000 or so clones, just over 90% seen once, with 2.2% in the top ten. Sequenced here: peripheral blood, sampled in the first trimester of pregnancy. This TCR was sampled from a female donor in good health, enrolled as a control in a pregnancy study. The V gene is TRBV28, the J gene TRBJ1-2, with D tentatively TRBD1 (6 bases). CDR3 bases: TGTGCCAGCAGTTCCCCCCGTTCAGGGGACTATGGCTACACCTTC. Amino acids: CASSSPRSGDYGYTF.